This paragraph covers one T cell receptor beta chain sequence. What it binds is not known. Isolation yielded PBMCs, at least 7 million per sample, in every case. Total RNA was extracted at no less than 6 micrograms per sample. The data belong to a study of blood T cells in healthy people across ages. Points from the study as a whole: Naive T cell percentage by flow cytometry tracked strongly with beta diversity.

The use of a sample-barcoded 5' primer and a J-beta primer mix characterized a second PCR of roughly 7 to 11 cycles. The yield of each sample was at least 2.5 million CDR3-containing paired-end reads. A single record per CDR3 protein comes from TCRdb applying MiXCR to the 5' RACE reads. The profile shows about 800,000 distinct CDR3 sequences, roughly 64% of them singletons. The CDR3 runs 13 residues. CDR1 MDHEN and CDR2 SYDVKM come from the germline V gene. The V end was cut by 5 bases, the J end by 9 bases, with 16 bases between. The source is a man aged 25-45 years in good health. The chain recombines TRBV28 with TRBJ1-1; D is ambiguous. The sequencing input was blood. The DNA of the CDR3 is TGTGCCAGCAGTGACGGACTCAACCAAAAAGCTTTCTTT. Translated, it gives CASSDGLNQKAFF.